This T cell receptor beta chain was sequenced for a study of monozygotic twins with inflammatory bowel disease. Whole-study findings and limits: Twins with IBD were found to have lower TCRbeta diversity (inverse Simpson) than healthy co-twins. A single strong IBD-associated signal or clonotype was not supported by the findings. Extra variability in the repertoires of patients may have come from differing immunosuppressive treatments.

A total RNA quantity of 3500 ng went into each TCR library. Reanalyzing the 5' RACE reads, TCRdb keeps one entry per CDR3 protein, without DNA. The sample totals fewer than 550,000 distinct CDR3 sequences. CDR1 is MDHEN and CDR2 is SYDVKM in the germline V gene. CDR3 length: 14 residues. About this clonotype itself: Antigen: not known.

The TCR originated in a human donor with ulcerative colitis or Crohn's disease, or a healthy co-twin of an affected twin (not recorded which). The chain couples TRBV28 to TRBJ2-7; TCRdb reports TRBD1, a call that lacks DNA to check it against. The sequenced sample consisted of blood. Here the CDR3 reads CASRPGTPTYEQYF.